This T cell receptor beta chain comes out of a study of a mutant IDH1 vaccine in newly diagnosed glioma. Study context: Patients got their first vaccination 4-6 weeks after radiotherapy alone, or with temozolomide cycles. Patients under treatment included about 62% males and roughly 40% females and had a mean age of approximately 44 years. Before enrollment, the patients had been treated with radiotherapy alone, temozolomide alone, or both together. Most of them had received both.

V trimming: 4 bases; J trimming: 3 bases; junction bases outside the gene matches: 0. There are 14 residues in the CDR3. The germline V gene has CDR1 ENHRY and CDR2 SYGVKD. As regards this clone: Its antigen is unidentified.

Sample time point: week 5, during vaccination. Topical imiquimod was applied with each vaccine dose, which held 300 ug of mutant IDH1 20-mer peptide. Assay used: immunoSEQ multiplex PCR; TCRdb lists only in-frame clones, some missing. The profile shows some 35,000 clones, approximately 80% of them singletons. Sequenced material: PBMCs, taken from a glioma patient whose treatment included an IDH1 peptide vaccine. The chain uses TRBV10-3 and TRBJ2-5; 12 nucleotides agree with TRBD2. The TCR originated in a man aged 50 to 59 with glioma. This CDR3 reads CAISASGGEETQYF. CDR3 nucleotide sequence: TGTGCCATCAGTGCTAGCGGGGGGGAAGAGACCCAGTACTTC.